Shown below are 25 T cell receptor beta chains from a single sample sequenced in a study of human thymus T cells. Resections from corrective heart surgery provided thymus tissue. Sequencing used immunoSEQ multiplex PCR; TCRdb keeps in-frame clones, though not all of them. The table shows about 78,000 clones, with 90% to 98% occurring only once. The specimen was thymus tissue. The receptor source for this set is a boy in the first two years of life with a congenital heart defect but otherwise immunologically healthy.

The rearrangement links TRBV6-6 to TRBJ2-5; TRBD2 matches at 11 bases. Looked up from germline, CDR1 is MNHNY and CDR2 is SVGAGI (reference sequence). After removal of 6 bases from V and 2 bases from J, the junction contained 5 bases not matched to a gene. The CDR3 spans 15 residues. CDR3 amino acids: CASSPGLAVQETQYF. In DNA form, the CDR3 reads TGTGCCAGCAGCCCGGGACTAGCGGTTCAAGAGACCCAGTACTTC.

This chain uses TRBV18 with TRBJ1-1; D is unclear. The CDR3 totals 16 residues. Germline CDR1 is KGHSH and CDR2 is LQKENI. The ends were cut back, 3 bases at V and 4 bases at J, with 18 bases in the middle. The CDR3 region has the DNA TGTGCCAGCTCACCGAATTATGGGCTCATAGGCACTGAAGCTTTCTTT. It translates to CASSPNYGLIGTEAFF.

The chain has TRBV6-1 and TRBJ1-1, with D possibly TRBD1 on 6 matching bases. The germline CDR1 and CDR2 sequences are MNHNS and SASEGT. V lost 6 bases, J lost 3 bases, and 17 bases lay in between. The CDR3 spans 15 residues. CDR3 bases: TGTGCCAGCAGGCCCGCTCAGGGGAACTACACTGAAGCTTTCTTT. This codes for CASRPAQGNYTEAFF.

This chain joins TRBV7-2 and TRBJ2-7; 9 bases are shared with TRBD2. Germline V lookup: CDR1 SGHTA, CDR2 FQGNSA. The V gene end was trimmed by 3 bases and the J gene end by 3 bases; junction bases not matched to a gene: 6. The CDR3 totals 15 residues. For the CDR3, the DNA is TGTGCCAGCAGCTTGAAGAGCGGGGGGAGCTACGAGCAGTACTTC. Its protein product is CASSLKSGGSYEQYF.

The V call is TRBV15, the J call TRBJ2-7; D perhaps matches TRBD1 (6 bases). V was clipped by 0 bases and J by 6 bases, with 24 bases between them. CDR3 length: 18 amino acids. The germline V gene has CDR1 LNHNV and CDR2 YYDKDF (reference sequence). The CDR3 reads CATSRDIPPPNRDGEQYF. The DNA for the CDR3 is TGTGCCACCAGCAGAGATATTCCCCCCCCCAACAGGGATGGCGAGCAGTACTTC.

CDR3 DNA: TGTGCCAGCAGTGATATAGGACAGGGGGAATTAAGTGGCTACACCTTC. This sequence encodes CASSDIGQGELSGYTF. The J gene is TRBJ1-2, the V gene TRBV2; TRBD1 aligns across 10 bases. CDR3 size: 16 residues. The V gene's germline CDR1 is SNHLY and CDR2 FYNNEI. Trimming removed 3 bases from V and 7 bases from J; junction bases left unmatched: 11.

DNA of the CDR3: TGCGCCAGCAGCCCCACTGGGGCTATCGAGCAGTACTTC. Translation gives CASSPTGAIEQYF. The V gene is TRBV4-1, the J gene TRBJ2-7, with TRBD1 as a possible D gene (5 bases). Germline CDR1 reads MGHRA; CDR2 reads YSYEKL. This CDR3 comprises 13 residues. Deletions cut 4 bases from V and 6 bases from J, with 13 bases between.

The gene calls are TRBV29-1 and TRBJ1-1; TRBD1 aligns across 7 bases. CDR1 is SQVTM and CDR2 is ANQGSEA in the germline V gene. This CDR3 spans 13 amino acids. The V gene end was trimmed by 5 bases and the J gene end by 3 bases; junction bases not matched to a gene: 6. CDR3 sequence (DNA): TGCAGCGTTCCCGCAGGGGGTGACACTGAAGCTTTCTTT. It translates to CSVPAGGDTEAFF.

In nucleotides, the CDR3 is TGTGCCATCAGTGAGGATTACGCCGCTCGGTTCTTC. Amino acid sequence: CAISEDYAARFF. This rearrangement joins TRBV10-3 to TRBJ2-1; D is unresolved. Germline V CDR1 and CDR2: ENHRY, SYGVKD. With 2 bases removed from V and 15 bases from J, the gap between germline ends came to 14 bases. CDR3 length: 12 residues.

This chain joins TRBV10-3 and TRBJ2-7, with 7 nucleotides matching TRBD2. Trimming removed 7 bases from V and 0 bases from J; junction bases left unmatched: 9. CDR3 length: 15 amino acids. The germline V gene encodes CDR1 ENHRY and CDR2 SYGVKD. The CDR3 sequence: CAINLAGRSSYEQYF. The CDR3 nucleotides read TGTGCCATCAACTTAGCGGGTCGAAGCTCCTACGAGCAGTACTTC.

The chain recombines TRBV5-7 with TRBJ2-7; no reliable D call. TRBV5-7 has ORF status, its function being uncertain. V lost 0 bases, J lost 0 bases, and 16 bases lay in between. The CDR3 has 17 amino acids. CDR3 amino acids: CASSLEPFLPSSYEQYF. Here the CDR3 DNA reads TGTGCCAGCAGCTTGGAACCTTTTTTACCTAGCTCCTACGAGCAGTACTTC.

J is TRBJ2-5 and V is TRBV2; D is uncertain. The germline V and J ends were trimmed by 4 bases and 2 bases, with 14 bases remaining between them. This CDR3 comprises 15 residues. CDR1 is SNHLY, CDR2 FYNNEI, per germline. The CDR3 coding sequence is TGTGCCAGCAGTGTTCAAGGACCTTATCAAGAGACCCAGTACTTC. Translated: CASSVQGPYQETQYF.

The chain combines TRBV5-6 with TRBJ2-7; possible D gene TRBD1, 6 bases. In germline, CDR1 is SGHDT, CDR2 YYEEEE. V lost 3 bases, J lost 3 bases, and 16 bases lay in between. This CDR3 is 15 amino acids long. CDR3 amino acids: CASSWDGTNRYEQYF. CDR3 DNA sequence: TGTGCCAGCAGCTGGGACGGGACAAATCGCTACGAGCAGTACTTC.

The sample holds one count of this clone. The rearrangement uses TRBV28 and TRBJ2-4; no firm D call. Germline V gives CDR1 MDHEN, CDR2 SYDVKM. V lost 1 base to trimming and J lost 0 bases, with 13 bases between them. CDR3 size: 17 residues. This CDR3 reads CASSLSHLGIAKNIQYF. CDR3 in DNA: TGTGCCAGCAGTTTATCCCACTTGGGAATAGCCAAAAACATTCAGTACTTC.

The gene calls are TRBV5-4 and TRBJ2-7; the match to TRBD1 covers 8 bases. Germline V gene data show CDR1 as SGHNT and CDR2 as YYREEE (reference sequence). This CDR3 spans 16 amino acids. After removal of 4 bases from V and 5 bases from J, the junction contained 14 bases not matched to a gene. CDR3: CASSASSSGGDDEQYF. DNA of the CDR3: TGTGCCAGCAGCGCGTCCAGTTCAGGGGGCGACGACGAGCAGTACTTC.

The chain couples TRBV4-1 to TRBJ2-2; TRBD2 agrees at 12 bases. CDR3 size: 16 residues. CDR1 is MGHRA, CDR2 YSYEKL, per germline. V trimming: 4 bases; J trimming: 4 bases; junction bases outside the gene matches: 4. In DNA form, the CDR3 reads TGCGCCAGCAGCCTACTAGCGGGAGGTGGCACCGGGGAGCTGTTTTTT. Protein: CASSLLAGGGTGELFF.

Turning to this clone: The junction departs from germline at one end; a sequencing error may be responsible. This chain links TRBV6-1 with TRBJ2-7; 12 nucleotides agree with TRBD2. The CDR3 sequence is 16 residues long. Germline V gene data show CDR1 as MNHNS and CDR2 as SASEGT. CDR3 residues: CASREETGLAGYEQYF. The CDR3 nucleotides read TGTGCCAGCAGGGAAGAGACGGGACTAGCGGGTTACGAGCAGTACTTC.

Written as DNA, the CDR3 is TGTGCCAGTAGTCTGACCCCGACAGGGCGCAACACTGAAGCTTTCTTT. This translates into CASSLTPTGRNTEAFF. The J gene is TRBJ1-1, the V gene TRBV19; 7 positions match TRBD1. CDR1 is LNHDA, CDR2 SQIVND, per germline (reference sequence). J lost 2 bases, V lost 5 bases, and 11 bases had no gene match. The length of the CDR3 is 16 residues.

The J gene is TRBJ2-3, the V gene TRBV9; 8 bases map to TRBD2. There are 16 residues in the CDR3. V was clipped by 1 base and J by 4 bases; unmatched bases: 8. Germline CDR1 is SGDLS and CDR2 is YYNGEE. As DNA, the CDR3 is TGTGCCAGCAGCGTAACTGCGGGAGGAGGCTCAGATACGCAGTATTTT. It encodes CASSVTAGGGSDTQYF. Variable domain in full (rest from reference TRBV9 and TRBJ2-3): DSGVTQTPKHLITATGQRVTLRCSPRSGDLSVYWYQQSLDQGLQFLIQYYNGEERAKGNILERFSAQQFPDLHSELNLSSLELGDSALYFCASSVTAGGGSDTQYFGPGTRLTVL.

The V gene is TRBV5-4, the J gene TRBJ2-1, with 9 bases matching TRBD1. This CDR3 spans 15 amino acids. CDR1 is SGHNT, CDR2 YYREEE, per germline (reference sequence). The V and J ends lost 2 bases and 6 bases, in that order; junction bases with no gene match: 6. CDR3 DNA: TGTGCCAGCAGCTTAGGGGGACAGGGCGGCAATGAGCAGTTCTTC. Translation gives CASSLGGQGGNEQFF.

This sequence joins TRBV4-3 and TRBJ1-2; no reliable D call. The CDR3 is 11 amino acids. Germline loops: CDR1 LGHNA, CDR2 YSLEER. Trimming took 1 base from V and 8 from J, leaving 5 bases between them. CDR3 protein: CASSQAPGYTF. The CDR3 DNA reads TGCGCCAGCAGCCAAGCCCCGGGCTACACCTTC.

This clone was picked up one time. The rearrangement links TRBV2 to TRBJ1-1, with a possible D match to TRBD1 (5 bases). In germline, CDR1 is SNHLY, CDR2 FYNNEI. V gave up 3 bases and J gave up 1 base, with 9 bases separating them. The CDR3 covers 14 residues. The CDR3 sequence: CASSEDTSNTEAFF. In DNA, the CDR3 is TGTGCCAGCAGTGAGGACACTTCGAACACTGAAGCTTTCTTT.

The V gene is TRBV27, the J gene TRBJ2-2; TRBD2 might be the D (5 bases). Trimming removed 5 bases at V and 2 bases at J, with 9 bases between. There are 14 residues in the CDR3. Germline V gives CDR1 MNHEY, CDR2 SMNVEV (reference sequence). The CDR3 bases are TGTGCCAGCAGTCCGACGGGAAACACCGGGGAGCTGTTTTTT. Translated: CASSPTGNTGELFF.

The rearrangement links TRBV14 to TRBJ1-6; possible D gene TRBD1, 5 bases. The V gene lost 3 bases and the J gene lost 13 bases, with 19 bases spanning the gap. Germline CDR1 is SGHDN and CDR2 is FVKESK. CDR3 size: 15 residues. For the CDR3, the DNA is TGTGCCAGCAGCCAGAGGGGAACGACGGCGGCCCCCCTCCACTTT. Translating it yields CASSQRGTTAAPLHF. Full variable domain (outside the CDR3, taken from reference TRBV14 and TRBJ1-6): EAGVTQFPSHSVIEKGQTVTLRCDPISGHDNLYWYRRVMGKEIKFLLHFVKESKQDESGMPNNRFLAERTGGTYSTLKVQPAELEDSGVYFCASSQRGTTAAPLHFGNGTRLTVT.

The chain employs TRBV21-1 and TRBJ2-7; the listed D gene, TRBD1, was not tested against the DNA. TRBV21-1 counts as a pseudogene. The CDR3 loop spans 14 amino acids. This chain's CDR3 is CASSRRQGPYEQYF. The DNA of the CDR3 is TGTGCCAGTTCTCGGCGGCAGGGTCCCTACGAGCAGTACTTC.